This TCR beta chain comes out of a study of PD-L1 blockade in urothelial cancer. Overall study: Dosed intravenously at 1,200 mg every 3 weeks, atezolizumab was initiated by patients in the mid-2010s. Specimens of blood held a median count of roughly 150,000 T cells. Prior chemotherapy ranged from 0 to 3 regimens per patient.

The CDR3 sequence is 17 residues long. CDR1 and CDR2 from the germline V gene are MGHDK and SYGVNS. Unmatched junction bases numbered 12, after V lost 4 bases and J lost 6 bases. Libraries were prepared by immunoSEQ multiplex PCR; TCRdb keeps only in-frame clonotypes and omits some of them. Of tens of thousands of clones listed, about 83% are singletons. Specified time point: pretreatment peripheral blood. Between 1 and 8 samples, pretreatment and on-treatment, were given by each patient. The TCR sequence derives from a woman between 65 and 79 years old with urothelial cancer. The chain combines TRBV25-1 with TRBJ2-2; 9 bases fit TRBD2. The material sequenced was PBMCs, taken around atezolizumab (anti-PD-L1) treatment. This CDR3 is CASSAPGTSLVAGELFF. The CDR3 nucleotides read TGTGCCAGCAGTGCTCCCGGGACTAGCCTAGTCGCCGGGGAGCTGTTTTTT.